Sequencing of this T cell receptor beta chain was carried out in a study of glioma-infiltrating T cells after dendritic cell vaccination. Study context: Treatment, given 2003 to 2012, was autologous tumor lysate-pulsed dendritic cell vaccination.

Up to 2 ug genomic DNA was used for TCRB CDR3 amplification. Amplification used 60 V beta primers and 13 J beta primers. The protocol was immunoSEQ multiplex PCR, while the TCRdb copy is restricted to in-frame clones and leaves out a portion. The data show 100,000 or so clones, 65% to 85% seen once. Documented time point: after dendritic cell vaccination, including at tumor progression/relapse. PBMC were collected before vaccination, two weeks after the third vaccination, and at progression. Sequenced here: blood, sampled after dendritic cell vaccination. The TCR comes from a human donor with glioblastoma.

CDR3 nucleotide sequence: TGTGCCAGCAGCTTAGTGGCGGGGGGGGCCTACGAGCAGTACTTC. Its translation: CASSLVAGGAYEQYF. The chain employs TRBV11-2 and TRBJ2-7; 9 positions match TRBD2. This CDR3 comprises 15 residues. Germline-derived CDR1 and CDR2 are SGHAT and FQNNGV. V gave up 1 base and J gave up 2 bases; unmatched junction bases: 3.